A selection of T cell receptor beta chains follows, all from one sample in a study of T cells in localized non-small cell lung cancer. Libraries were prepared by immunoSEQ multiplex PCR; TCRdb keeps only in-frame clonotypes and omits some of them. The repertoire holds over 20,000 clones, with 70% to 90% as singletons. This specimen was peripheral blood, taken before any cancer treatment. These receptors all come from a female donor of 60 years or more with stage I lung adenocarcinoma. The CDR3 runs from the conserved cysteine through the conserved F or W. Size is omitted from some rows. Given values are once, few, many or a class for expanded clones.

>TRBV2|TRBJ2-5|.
CASSAQETQYF
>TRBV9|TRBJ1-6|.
CASSVSDEPFNSPLHF
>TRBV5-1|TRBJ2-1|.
CASSLEVAYNEQFF
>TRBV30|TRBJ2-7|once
CAWSAGQGLYEQYF
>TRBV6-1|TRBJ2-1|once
CASSEVLRGEQFF
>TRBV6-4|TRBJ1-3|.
CASGERCRALTSGNTIYF
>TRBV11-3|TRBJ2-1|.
CASSSSGAYEQFF
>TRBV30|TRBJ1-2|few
CAWSPTGVSHGYTF
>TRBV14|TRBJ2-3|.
CASSPFGQSDTQYF
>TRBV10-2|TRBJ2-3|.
CASSDYRVGGTDTQYF
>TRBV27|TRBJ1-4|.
CASSSWRGTNEKLFF
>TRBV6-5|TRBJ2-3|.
CASRLGTGADTQYF
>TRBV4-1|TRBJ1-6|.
CASSQQVDTGTLHF
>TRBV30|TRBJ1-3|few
CAWNPDSFGNTIYF
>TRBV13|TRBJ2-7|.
CASSSQETYEQYF
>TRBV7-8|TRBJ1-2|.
CASSFGDRTNYGYTF
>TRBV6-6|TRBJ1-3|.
CASSKQERNTIYF
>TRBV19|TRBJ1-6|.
CASSISGDGSPLHF